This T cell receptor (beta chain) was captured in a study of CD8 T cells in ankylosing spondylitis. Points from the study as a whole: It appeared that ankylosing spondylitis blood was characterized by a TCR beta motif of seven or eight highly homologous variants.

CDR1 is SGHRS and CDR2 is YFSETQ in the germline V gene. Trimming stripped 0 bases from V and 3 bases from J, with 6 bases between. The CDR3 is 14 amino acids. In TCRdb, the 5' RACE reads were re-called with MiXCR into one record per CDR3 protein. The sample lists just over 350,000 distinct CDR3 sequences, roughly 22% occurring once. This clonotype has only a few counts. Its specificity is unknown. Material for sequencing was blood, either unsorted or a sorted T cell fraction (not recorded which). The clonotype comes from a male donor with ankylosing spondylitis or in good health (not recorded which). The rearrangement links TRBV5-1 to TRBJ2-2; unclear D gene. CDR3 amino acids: CASSLVWDTGELFF. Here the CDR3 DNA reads TGCGCCAGCAGCTTGGTCTGGGACACCGGGGAGCTGTTTTTT.